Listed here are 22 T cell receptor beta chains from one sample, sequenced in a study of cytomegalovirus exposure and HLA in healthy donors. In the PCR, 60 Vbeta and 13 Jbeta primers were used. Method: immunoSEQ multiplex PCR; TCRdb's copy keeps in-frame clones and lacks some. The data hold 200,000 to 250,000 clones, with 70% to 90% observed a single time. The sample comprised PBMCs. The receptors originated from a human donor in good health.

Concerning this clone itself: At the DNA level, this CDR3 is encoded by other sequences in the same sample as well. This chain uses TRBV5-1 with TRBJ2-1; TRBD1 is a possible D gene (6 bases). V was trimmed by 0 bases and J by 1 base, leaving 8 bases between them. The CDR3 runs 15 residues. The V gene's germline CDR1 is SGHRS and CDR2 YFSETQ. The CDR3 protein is CASSLVTGSYNEQFF. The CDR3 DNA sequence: TGCGCCAGCAGCTTGGTAACAGGGTCCTACAATGAGCAGTTCTTC.

The CDR3: CASSRGVTSGRYNEQFF. The CDR3, as DNA: TGTGCCAGCAGCCGGGGCGTGACTAGCGGGAGGTACAATGAGCAGTTCTTC. V usage is TRBV7-2 and J usage is TRBJ2-1; 13 nucleotides match TRBD2. V lost 5 bases, J lost 4 bases, and 8 bases stayed unmatched. This CDR3 has 17 residues. CDR1 and CDR2 from the germline V gene are SGHTA and FQGNSA. Full variable domain (outside the CDR3, taken from reference TRBV7-2 and TRBJ2-1): GAGVSQSPSNKVTEKGKDVELRCDPISGHTALYWYRQSLGQGLEFLIYFQGNSAPDKSGLPSDRFSAERTGGSVSTLTIQRTQQEDSAVYLCASSRGVTSGRYNEQFFGPGTRLTVL.

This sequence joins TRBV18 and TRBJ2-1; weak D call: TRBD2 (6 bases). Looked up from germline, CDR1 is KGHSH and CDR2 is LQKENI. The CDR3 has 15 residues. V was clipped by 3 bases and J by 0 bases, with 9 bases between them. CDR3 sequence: CASSPGGASYNEQFF. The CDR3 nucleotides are TGTGCCAGCTCACCGGGCGGGGCCTCCTACAATGAGCAGTTCTTC.

The CDR3 spells CASSFRQTTYNEQFF. CDR3 coding DNA: TGCGCCAGCAGCTTTCGACAGACCACCTACAATGAGCAGTTCTTC. The rearrangement uses TRBV5-1 and TRBJ2-1; weak D call: TRBD1 (5 bases). The V gene's germline CDR1 is SGHRS and CDR2 YFSETQ. V lost 2 bases and J lost 2, with 11 bases in between. CDR3 length: 15 amino acids.

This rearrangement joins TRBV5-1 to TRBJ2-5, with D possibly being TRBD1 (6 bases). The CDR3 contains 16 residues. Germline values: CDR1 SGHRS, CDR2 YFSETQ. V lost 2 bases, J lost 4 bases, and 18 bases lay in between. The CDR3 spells CASSFPPGRGLETQYF. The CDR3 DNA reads TGCGCCAGCAGCTTCCCCCCCGGCAGGGGCCTAGAGACCCAGTACTTC.

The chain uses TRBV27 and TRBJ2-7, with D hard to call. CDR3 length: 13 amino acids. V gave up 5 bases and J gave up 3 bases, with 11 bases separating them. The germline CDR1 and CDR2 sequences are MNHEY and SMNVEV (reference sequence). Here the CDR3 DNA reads TGTGCCAGCAGTGCAGACACAAACTACGAGCAGTACTTC. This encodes CASSADTNYEQYF.

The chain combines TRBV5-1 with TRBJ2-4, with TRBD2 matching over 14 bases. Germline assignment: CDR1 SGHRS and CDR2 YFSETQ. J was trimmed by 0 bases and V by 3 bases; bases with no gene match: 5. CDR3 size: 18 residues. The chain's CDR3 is CASSWGLAGASAKNIQYF. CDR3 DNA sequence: TGCGCCAGCAGCTGGGGACTAGCGGGAGCCTCAGCCAAAAACATTCAGTACTTC.

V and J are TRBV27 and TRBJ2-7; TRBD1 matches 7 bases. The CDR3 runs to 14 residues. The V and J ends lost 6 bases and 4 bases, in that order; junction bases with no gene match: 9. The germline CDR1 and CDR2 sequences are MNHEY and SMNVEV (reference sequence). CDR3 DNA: TGTGCCAGCAGACGAGACAGGGATGAGTACGAGCAGTACTTC. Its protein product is CASRRDRDEYEQYF.

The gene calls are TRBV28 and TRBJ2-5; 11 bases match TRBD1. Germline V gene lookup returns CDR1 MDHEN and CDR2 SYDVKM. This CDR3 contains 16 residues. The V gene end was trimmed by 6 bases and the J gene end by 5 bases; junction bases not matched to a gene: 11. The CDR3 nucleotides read TGTGCCAGCAGCTCGGGTGGACAGGGGGCATGGGAGACCCAGTACTTC. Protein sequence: CASSSGGQGAWETQYF.

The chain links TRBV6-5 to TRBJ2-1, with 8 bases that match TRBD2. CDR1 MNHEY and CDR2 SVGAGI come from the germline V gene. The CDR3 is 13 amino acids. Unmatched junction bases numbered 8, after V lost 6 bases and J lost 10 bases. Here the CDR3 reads CASRNGLALEQFF. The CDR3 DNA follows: TGTGCCAGCAGGAACGGACTAGCCTTAGAGCAGTTCTTC.

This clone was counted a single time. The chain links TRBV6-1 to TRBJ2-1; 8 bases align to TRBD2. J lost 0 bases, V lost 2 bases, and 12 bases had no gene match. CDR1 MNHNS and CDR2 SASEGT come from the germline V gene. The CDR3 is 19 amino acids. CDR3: CASSEIPSSGTRSYNEQFF. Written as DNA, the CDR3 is TGTGCCAGCAGTGAAATCCCTAGTAGCGGGACCCGCTCCTACAATGAGCAGTTCTTC.

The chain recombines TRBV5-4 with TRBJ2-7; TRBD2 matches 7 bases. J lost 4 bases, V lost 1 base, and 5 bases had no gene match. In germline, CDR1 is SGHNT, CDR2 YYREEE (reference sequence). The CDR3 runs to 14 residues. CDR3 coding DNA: TGTGCCAGCAGCTTGATTAGCGGGCCTTACGAGCAGTACTTC. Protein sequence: CASSLISGPYEQYF. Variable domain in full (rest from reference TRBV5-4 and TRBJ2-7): ETGVTQSPTHLIKTRGQQVTLRCSSQSGHNTVSWYQQALGQGPQFIFQYYREEENGRGNFPPRFSGLQFPNYSSELNVNALELDDSALYLCASSLISGPYEQYFGPGTRLTVT.

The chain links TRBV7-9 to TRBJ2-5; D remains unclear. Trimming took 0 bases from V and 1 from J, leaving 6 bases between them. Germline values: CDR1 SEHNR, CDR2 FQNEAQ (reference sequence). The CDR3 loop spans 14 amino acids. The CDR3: CASSLAALQETQYF. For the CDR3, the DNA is TGTGCCAGCAGCTTAGCGGCCCTCCAAGAGACCCAGTACTTC.

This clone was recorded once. The CDR3, as DNA: TGTGCCAGCAGCTTAAAAAAACAGGGCACTGAAGCTTTCTTT. It encodes CASSLKKQGTEAFF. The chain has TRBV7-2 and TRBJ1-1; D perhaps matches TRBD1 (6 bases). The germline V gene has CDR1 SGHTA and CDR2 FQGNSA. The CDR3 is 14 residues long. Trimming removed 2 bases at V and 4 bases at J, with 11 bases between.

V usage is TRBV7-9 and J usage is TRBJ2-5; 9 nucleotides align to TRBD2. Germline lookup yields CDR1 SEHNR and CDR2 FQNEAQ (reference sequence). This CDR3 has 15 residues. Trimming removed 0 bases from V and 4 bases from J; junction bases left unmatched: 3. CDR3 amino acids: CASSLAASGTETQYF. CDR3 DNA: TGTGCCAGCAGCTTAGCTGCTAGCGGGACAGAGACCCAGTACTTC.

The CDR3 coding sequence is TGTGCCAGCAGTACACCGGGACAGGGGGCGCAGGAGCAGTACTTC. Its translation: CASSTPGQGAQEQYF. The chain couples TRBV6-6 to TRBJ2-7, with 12 bases lining up with TRBD1. Trimming took 5 bases from V and 7 from J; bases not matched to a gene: 9. The CDR3 runs to 15 residues. CDR1 MNHNY and CDR2 SVGAGI come from the germline V gene (reference sequence).

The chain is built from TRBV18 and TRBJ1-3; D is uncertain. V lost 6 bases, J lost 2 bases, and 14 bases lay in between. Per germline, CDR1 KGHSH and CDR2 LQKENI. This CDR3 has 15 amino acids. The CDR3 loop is CASSRTLVAGNTIYF. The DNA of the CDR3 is TGTGCCAGCTCGCGTACCTTGGTTGCTGGAAACACCATATATTTT.

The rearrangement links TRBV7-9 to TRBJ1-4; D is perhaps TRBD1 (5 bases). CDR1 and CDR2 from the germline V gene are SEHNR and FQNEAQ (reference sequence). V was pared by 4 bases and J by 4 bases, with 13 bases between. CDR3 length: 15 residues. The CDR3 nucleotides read TGTGCCAGCAGCTCGTTCCCGGGGGGTAATGAAAAACTGTTTTTT. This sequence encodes CASSSFPGGNEKLFF.

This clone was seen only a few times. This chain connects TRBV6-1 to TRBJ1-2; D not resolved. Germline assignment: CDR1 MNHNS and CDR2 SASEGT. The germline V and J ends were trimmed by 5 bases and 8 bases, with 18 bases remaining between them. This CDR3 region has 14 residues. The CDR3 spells CASSTKPLRGGYTF. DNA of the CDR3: TGTGCCAGCAGTACCAAGCCTCTCCGCGGGGGCTACACCTTC.

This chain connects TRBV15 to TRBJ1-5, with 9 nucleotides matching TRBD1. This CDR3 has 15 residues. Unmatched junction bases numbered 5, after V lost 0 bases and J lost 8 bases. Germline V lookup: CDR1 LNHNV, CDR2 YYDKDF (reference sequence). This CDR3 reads CATSRETGGNKPQHF. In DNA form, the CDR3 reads TGTGCCACCAGCAGAGAAACAGGGGGCAACAAGCCCCAGCATTTT. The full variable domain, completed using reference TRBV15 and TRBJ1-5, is DAMVIQNPRYQVTQFGKPVTLSCSQTLNHNVMYWYQQKSSQAPKLLFHYYDKDFNNEADTPDNFQSRRPNTSFCFLDIRSPGLGDTAMYLCATSRETGGNKPQHFGDGTRLSIL.

CDR3 in amino acids: CASSLVLAASSYEQYF. CDR3 DNA: TGCGCCAGCAGCTTGGTTCTAGCGGCGAGCTCCTACGAGCAGTACTTC. The chain couples TRBV5-1 to TRBJ2-7; the match to TRBD2 covers 7 bases. This CDR3 comprises 16 residues. Trimming removed 0 bases from V and 0 bases from J; junction bases left unmatched: 6. Germline-derived CDR1 and CDR2 are SGHRS and YFSETQ.

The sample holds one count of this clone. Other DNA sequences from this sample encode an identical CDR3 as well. This CDR3 is CASSSGGNQPQHF. In DNA form, the CDR3 reads TGTGCCAGCAGCTCCGGGGGGAATCAGCCCCAGCATTTT. The gene calls are TRBV7-9 and TRBJ1-5; a possible D gene is TRBD1 (5 bases). V was trimmed by 4 bases and J by 4 bases, leaving 8 bases between them. Looked up from germline, CDR1 is SEHNR and CDR2 is FQNEAQ (reference sequence). This CDR3 has 13 amino acids.